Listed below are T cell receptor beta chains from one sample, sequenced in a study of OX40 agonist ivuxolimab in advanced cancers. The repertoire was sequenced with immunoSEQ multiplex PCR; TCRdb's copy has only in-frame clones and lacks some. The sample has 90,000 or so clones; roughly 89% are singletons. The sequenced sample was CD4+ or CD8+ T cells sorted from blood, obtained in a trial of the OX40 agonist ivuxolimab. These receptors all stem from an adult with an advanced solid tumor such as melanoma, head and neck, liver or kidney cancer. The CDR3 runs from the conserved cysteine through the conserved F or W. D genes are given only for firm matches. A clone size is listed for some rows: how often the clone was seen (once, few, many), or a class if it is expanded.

CDR3: CASTDRSVDTEAFF; DNA: TGTGCCAGCACCGACAGGTCCGTGGACACTGAAGCTTTCTTT; D: NA; size: once; J: TRBJ1-1; V: TRBV11-1
CDR3: CASSYRVRNTGELFF; DNA: TGTGCCAGCAGTTACAGAGTCAGGAACACCGGGGAGCTGTTTTTT; D: NA; size: NA; J: TRBJ2-2; V: TRBV6-5
CDR3: CASSLGTGGGNQPQHF; DNA: TGCGCCAGCAGCTTGGGGACGGGGGGAGGCAATCAGCCCCAGCATTTT; D: NA; size: few; J: TRBJ1-5; V: TRBV5-1
CDR3: CASSSLSGGVTDTQYF; DNA: TGTGCCAGCAGCTCCCTTAGCGGGGGGGTCACAGATACGCAGTATTTT; D: TRBD2; size: once; J: TRBJ2-3; V: TRBV7-9
CDR3: CASGLGQGLPRRYNEQFF; DNA: TGCGCCAGCGGTTTGGGACAGGGGCTCCCCCGACGCTACAATGAGCAGTTCTTC; D: TRBD1; size: NA; J: TRBJ2-1; V: TRBV5-1
CDR3: CSVDRGGTEAFF; DNA: TGCAGCGTTGACAGGGGAGGTACTGAAGCTTTCTTT; D: NA; size: NA; J: TRBJ1-1; V: TRBV29-1
CDR3: CASRTGPLSLYEQYF; DNA: TGTGCCAGTCGGACAGGGCCCCTGAGTCTCTACGAGCAGTACTTC; D: TRBD1; size: NA; J: TRBJ2-7; V: TRBV6-1
CDR3: CASGLDPDRGFTEAFF; DNA: TGTGCTAGTGGTTTGGACCCGGACAGGGGATTCACTGAAGCTTTCTTT; D: TRBD1; size: NA; J: TRBJ1-1; V: TRBV12-5
CDR3: CASSLLGQGARTTEAFF; DNA: TGCGCCAGCAGCTTGCTGGGACAGGGGGCGAGGACCACTGAAGCTTTCTTT; D: TRBD1; size: NA; J: TRBJ1-1; V: TRBV5-1
CDR3: CASSQDAAEVTDQPQHF; DNA: TGTGCCAGCAGCCAAGATGCCGCCGAGGTTACGGATCAGCCCCAGCATTTT; D: NA; size: few; J: TRBJ1-5; V: TRBV4-2
CDR3: CAWELAGVLNEQFF; DNA: TGTGCCTGGGAACTAGCGGGGGTCCTAAATGAGCAGTTCTTC; D: TRBD2; size: NA; J: TRBJ2-1; V: TRBV30
CDR3: CASSESPREDQPQHF; DNA: TGTGCCAGCAGTGAATCACCCCGGGAGGATCAGCCCCAGCATTTT; D: NA; size: NA; J: TRBJ1-5; V: TRBV25-1
CDR3: CAISTEPGYGYTF; DNA: TGTGCCATCAGTACCGAGCCAGGCTATGGCTACACCTTC; D: NA; size: once; J: TRBJ1-2; V: TRBV10-3
CDR3: CASSGGRVQPQHF; DNA: TGTGCCAGCAGTGGGGGGAGGGTTCAGCCCCAGCATTTT; D: NA; size: NA; J: TRBJ1-5; V: TRBV2
CDR3: CARSLVFCGRCRGHEQYF; DNA: TGTGCCAGAAGCTTAGTGTTTTGCGGGAGGTGTAGAGGACACGAGCAGTACTTC; D: NA; size: NA; J: TRBJ2-7; V: TRBV7-5